The next 21 T cell receptor beta chains were all read from a single sample in a study of shared clonotypes between healthy human individuals. Method: immunoSEQ multiplex PCR; TCRdb's copy keeps in-frame clones and lacks some. The sample has 2,500,000 or so clones, 90% to 95% seen once. The source material was naive CD4+ T cells from PBMCs. Indicated subset: CD45RA+ positively selected. The receptors here all came from a man between 18 and 35 years old in good health. Some clones in this sample may be carry-over from other donors' samples.

The chain uses TRBV28 and TRBJ1-2, with D hard to call. Per germline, CDR1 MDHEN and CDR2 SYDVKM. This CDR3 has 12 residues. The V gene lost 7 bases and the J gene lost 7 bases, with 13 bases spanning the gap. CDR3 in amino acids: CASTQVGGGYTF. CDR3 bases: TGTGCCAGCACCCAGGTTGGAGGTGGCTACACCTTC.

The V and J genes are TRBV11-2 and TRBJ2-3; TRBD2 matches at 12 bases. The germline gives CDR1 SGHAT, CDR2 FQNNGV. This CDR3 spans 18 amino acids. Unmatched junction bases numbered 13, after V lost 5 bases and J lost 4 bases. The CDR3 nucleotides are TGTGCCAGCAGCCGCCGGGTCCGGACTAGCGGGACCCCAGATACGCAGTATTTT. Translating it yields CASSRRVRTSGTPDTQYF. The complete variable domain, with remaining parts taken from reference TRBV11-2 and TRBJ2-3, reads EAGVAQSPRYKIIEKRQSVAFWCNPISGHATLYWYQQILGQGPKLLIQFQNNGVVDDSQLPKDRFSAERLKGVDSTLKIQPAKLEDSAVYLCASSRRVRTSGTPDTQYFGPGTRLTVL.

This clone was counted once. The chain is built from TRBV7-6 and TRBJ2-1, with unresolved D. Per germline, CDR1 SGHVS and CDR2 FNYEAQ. V shed 5 bases and J shed 2 bases, with 16 bases lying between them. The CDR3 covers 16 residues. CDR3 loop: CASSPPAGPAYNEQFF. The CDR3 DNA reads TGTGCCAGCAGCCCCCCGGCAGGTCCTGCCTACAATGAGCAGTTCTTC.

V is TRBV28 and J is TRBJ2-7, with 7 positions matching TRBD2. After removal of 1 base from V and 4 bases from J, the junction contained 10 bases not matched to a gene. The CDR3 has 16 residues. Germline CDR1 is MDHEN and CDR2 is SYDVKM. CDR3 sequence (DNA): TGTGCCAGCAGTTTATTTTCGGGACGGGGGGTTTACGAGCAGTACTTC. This gives the protein CASSLFSGRGVYEQYF.

This clone was observed a handful of times. This chain joins TRBV2 and TRBJ1-1; D uncertain. V was pared by 4 bases and J by 3 bases, with 12 bases between. The CDR3 is made up of 14 amino acids. Germline assignment: CDR1 SNHLY and CDR2 FYNNEI. The CDR3 sequence: CASSVEGSDTEAFF. CDR3 nucleotide sequence: TGTGCCAGCAGTGTAGAGGGTTCGGACACTGAAGCTTTCTTT.

The chain uses TRBV5-1 and TRBJ1-3; unclear D gene. This CDR3 is built from 14 residues. Looked up from germline, CDR1 is SGHRS and CDR2 is YFSETQ. Deletions cut 3 bases from V and 0 bases from J, with 7 bases between. The CDR3 DNA reads as TGCGCCAGCAGCTCCCCCGGCTCTGGAAACACCATATATTTT. Its protein product is CASSSPGSGNTIYF. Variable domain in full (rest from reference TRBV5-1 and TRBJ1-3): KAGVTQTPRYLIKTRGQQVTLSCSPISGHRSVSWYQQTPGQGLQFLFEYFSETQRNKGNFPGRFSGRQFSNSRSEMNVSTLELGDSALYLCASSSPGSGNTIYFGEGSWLTVV.

The rearrangement uses TRBV4-1 and TRBJ2-1; TRBD2 agrees at 11 bases. Unmatched junction bases numbered 13, after V lost 3 bases and J lost 6 bases. This CDR3 region has 18 residues. CDR1 is MGHRA, CDR2 YSYEKL, per germline. CDR3 in DNA: TGCGCCAGCAGCCACGCACTAGCGGGAGTTTTTTCGGGCAATGAGCAGTTCTTC. It codes for CASSHALAGVFSGNEQFF.

The V call is TRBV11-1, the J call TRBJ1-1, with D tentatively TRBD1 (5 bases). Per the germline V gene, CDR1 is SGHAT and CDR2 is FQDESV (reference sequence). The CDR3 sequence is 15 residues long. With 6 bases removed from V and 2 bases from J, the gap between germline ends came to 16 bases. The CDR3 loop is CASRDPGTANTEAFF. As DNA, the CDR3 is TGTGCCAGCAGAGATCCGGGGACGGCTAACACTGAAGCTTTCTTT.

This clone was recorded a few times. The gene calls are TRBV19 and TRBJ1-2; the match to TRBD1 covers 7 bases. V gave up 5 bases and J gave up 3 bases; unmatched junction bases: 9. The CDR3 runs to 15 residues. Germline CDR1 reads LNHDA; CDR2 reads SQIVND (reference sequence). CDR3 in amino acids: CASSAHRDSDYGYTF. CDR3 nucleotides: TGTGCCAGTAGTGCCCACCGGGACAGTGACTATGGCTACACCTTC.

This rearrangement joins TRBV11-2 to TRBJ1-3; D possibly corresponds to TRBD1 (5 bases). Germline CDR1 SGHAT, CDR2 FQNNGV. The CDR3 totals 16 residues. Between the trimmed V and J ends, which lost 5 bases and 2 bases, there was a span of 16 bases. The CDR3 DNA follows: TGTGCCAGCAGCCCCCTAGGGGCCGTACCTGGAAACACCATATATTTT. Translated: CASSPLGAVPGNTIYF.

The table lists this clone with a count of one. The V call is TRBV10-1, the J call TRBJ2-3, with TRBD2 as a possible D gene (6 bases). From germline, CDR1 is WNHNN and CDR2 SYGVQD (reference sequence). V dropped 5 bases and J dropped 4 bases, with 16 bases sitting between them. The CDR3 is made up of 15 amino acids. CDR3 coding DNA: TGCGCCAGCAGTCCCTTTGCGGGAAATCCAGATACGCAGTATTTT. Its protein product is CASSPFAGNPDTQYF.

This clone was counted only a few times. Other DNA sequences from this sample encode an identical CDR3 as well. The chain recombines TRBV5-1 with TRBJ2-6; D call uncertain. Germline loops: CDR1 SGHRS, CDR2 YFSETQ. V dropped 0 bases and J dropped 0 bases, with 4 bases sitting between them. The CDR3 is 15 residues long. Written as DNA, the CDR3 is TGCGCCAGCAGCTTGGGTTCCTCTGGGGCCAACGTCCTGACTTTC. This gives the protein CASSLGSSGANVLTF.

The chain links TRBV6-5 to TRBJ1-2; D is ambiguous. The V gene's germline CDR1 is MNHEY and CDR2 SVGAGI. The CDR3 extends over 13 amino acids. Trimming stripped 2 bases from V and 2 bases from J, with 6 bases between. CDR3 sequence reads: CASSYGENYGYTF. CDR3 DNA: TGTGCCAGCAGTTACGGTGAAAACTATGGCTACACCTTC.

This chain connects TRBV25-1 to TRBJ1-6, with D perhaps TRBD1 (6 bases). Trimming pared 1 base from V and 5 bases from J, leaving 12 bases between. The CDR3 has 16 residues. Germline V CDR1 and CDR2: MGHDK, SYGVNS. The CDR3 is CASSELGAGDNSPLHF. The CDR3 DNA follows: TGTGCCAGCAGTGAATTAGGGGCAGGGGATAATTCACCCCTCCACTTT.

The chain joins TRBV9 to TRBJ1-2; 12 nucleotides match TRBD1. CDR3 length: 15 amino acids. V was clipped by 1 base and J by 7 bases; unmatched bases: 5. Germline values: CDR1 SGDLS, CDR2 YYNGEE. The CDR3 reads CASSVSPGQGAGYTF. The CDR3 region has the DNA TGTGCCAGCAGCGTATCTCCGGGACAGGGGGCTGGCTACACCTTC.

This chain uses TRBV2 with TRBJ2-5; TRBD2 agrees at 16 bases. After removal of 7 bases from V and 4 bases from J, the junction contained 9 bases not matched to a gene. This CDR3 contains 17 residues. Germline V CDR1 and CDR2: SNHLY, FYNNEI. CDR3 residues: CASTPGLAGGLPETQYF. In DNA, the CDR3 is TGTGCCAGCACACCGGGACTAGCGGGAGGGTTACCAGAGACCCAGTACTTC. The full variable domain, its missing parts supplied by reference TRBV2 and TRBJ2-5, is EPEVTQTPSHQVTQMGQEVILRCVPISNHLYFYWYRQILGQKVEFLVSFYNNEISEKSEIFDDQFSVERPDGSNFTLKIRSTKLEDSAMYFCASTPGLAGGLPETQYFGPGTRLLVL.

This chain links TRBV6-5 with TRBJ1-1, with TRBD1 as a possible D gene (6 bases). Trimming stripped 6 bases from V and 1 base from J, with 9 bases between. The V gene's germline CDR1 is MNHEY and CDR2 SVGAGI. The CDR3 covers 13 residues. The CDR3 loop is CASSEQGNTEAFF. The CDR3 bases are TGTGCCAGCAGCGAACAGGGGAACACTGAAGCTTTCTTT.

The chain has TRBV11-3 and TRBJ2-1, with 10 bases fitting TRBD1. V shed 5 bases, J shed 7 bases, and the junction held 8 bases outside the gene matches. This CDR3 has 15 residues. Germline values: CDR1 SGHNT, CDR2 YENEEA. CDR3 sequence: CASSPRQGAANEQFF. In nucleotides, the CDR3 is TGTGCCAGCAGCCCCAGACAGGGGGCGGCTAATGAGCAGTTCTTC.

The chain is built from TRBV7-2 and TRBJ1-1, with 7 bases that match TRBD1. The germline V gene encodes CDR1 SGHTA and CDR2 FQGNSA. J was trimmed by 6 bases and V by 5 bases; bases with no gene match: 12. CDR3 length: 15 amino acids. Here the CDR3 DNA reads TGTGCCAGCAGCCCCGATAGGGACAGAGGCGCTGAAGCTTTCTTT. This gives the protein CASSPDRDRGAEAFF.

The chain has TRBV6-5 and TRBJ1-2; D uncertain. The CDR3 spans 11 residues. The germline CDR1 and CDR2 sequences are MNHEY and SVGAGI. V was trimmed by 8 bases and J by 4 bases, leaving 8 bases between them. This CDR3 is CASYSGYGYTF. CDR3 in DNA: TGTGCCAGCTACAGCGGCTATGGCTACACCTTC.

A single count supports this clone. The V and J genes are TRBV9 and TRBJ2-1, with no clear D. Germline V gene sequence: CDR1 SGDLS, CDR2 YYNGEE. The CDR3 consists of 12 residues. Between the trimmed V and J ends, which lost 2 bases and 8 bases, there was a span of 8 bases. CDR3: CASSVQRHEQFF. CDR3 nucleotides: TGTGCCAGCAGCGTTCAGCGTCATGAGCAGTTCTTC.